These T cell receptor beta chains were read from a single sample in a study of early T cells in non-severe SARS-CoV-2 infection. TCRdb redid the calling of the 5' RACE reads with MiXCR, one entry per CDR3 protein. The data hold over 95,000 distinct CDR3 sequences, with approximately 15% observed a single time. Sequencing was done on a sample of whole blood. The receptors here all came from an adult who was a healthcare worker with PCR-confirmed SARS-CoV-2 infection or an uninfected control (not recorded which). The CDR3 runs from the conserved cysteine through the conserved F or W. The D gene is left open where the match is weak. Clone size, where shown, is once, few, many, or a class for clones that have expanded.

J gene,V gene,clone size,D gene,CDR3 protein,CDR3 DNA
TRBJ1-5,TRBV5-6,many,-,CASSFSIDGNQPQHF,TGTGCCAGCAGCTTTTCAATTGATGGCAATCAGCCCCAGCATTTT
TRBJ1-6,TRBV4-3,-,-,CASSQDRLDRSPLHF,TGCGCCAGCAGCCAAGATAGGCTTGACAGGTCACCCCTCCACTTT
TRBJ1-6,TRBV7-6,few,TRBD1,CATRRDRNSPLHF,TGTGCCACCCGCCGGGACAGAAATTCACCCCTCCACTTT
TRBJ1-2,TRBV9,-,-,CASSSNTGRAYGYTF,TGTGCCAGCAGCTCGAACACAGGGCGGGCCTATGGCTACACCTTC
TRBJ2-1,TRBV20-1,few,-,CSARMTSSYNEQFF,TGCAGTGCTAGAATGACTAGCTCCTACAATGAGCAGTTCTTC
TRBJ1-4,TRBV12-3/TRBV12-4,-,TRBD1,CASSSGTGTPTNEKLFF,TGTGCCAGCAGTTCGGGGACAGGGACCCCAACTAATGAAAAACTGTTTTTT
TRBJ1-6,TRBV7-9,few,-,CASSLVSKWGSPLHF,TGTGCCAGCAGCTTAGTTTCAAAGTGGGGATCACCCCTCCACTTT
TRBJ2-7,TRBV29-1,-,-,CSVRGTYEQYF,TGCAGCGTCAGGGGAACCTACGAGCAGTACTTC
TRBJ1-2,TRBV29-1,-,TRBD1,CSVEGTAGYTF,TGCAGCGTAGAAGGGACAGCCGGCTACACCTTC
TRBJ2-1,TRBV27,-,-,CASSSSPNNEQFF,TGTGCCAGCAGTTCGAGCCCCAACAATGAGCAGTTCTTC
TRBJ1-1,TRBV18,-,-,CASSPRTDRNTEAFF,TGTGCCAGCTCACCACGGACGGACCGGAACACTGAAGCTTTCTTT
TRBJ2-1,TRBV7-9,-,TRBD2,CASSLVAGGEQFF,TGTGCCAGCAGCTTAGTTGCGGGAGGTGAGCAGTTCTTC
TRBJ2-4,TRBV4-3,few,TRBD2,CASSQGASGSDIQYF,TGCGCCAGCAGCCAAGGAGCTAGCGGGAGTGACATTCAGTACTTC
TRBJ1-1,TRBV28,few,-,CASSSVNTEAFF,TGTGCCAGCAGTTCCGTGAACACTGAAGCTTTCTTT
TRBJ2-3,TRBV20-1,-,TRBD2,CSASPTSGGADTQYF,TGCAGTGCTAGTCCGACTAGCGGGGGGGCAGATACGCAGTATTTT
TRBJ2-7,TRBV12-3/TRBV12-4,-,TRBD1,CASRRGQGVTYEQYF,TGTGCCAGCAGACGAGGACAGGGGGTAACCTACGAGCAGTACTTC
TRBJ1-1,TRBV11-2,few,-,CASSLRQSVEAFF,TGTGCCAGCAGCTTAAGACAGTCAGTTGAAGCTTTCTTT
TRBJ2-7,TRBV11-2,few,TRBD2,CASSSHGRTSSSYEQYF,TGTGCCAGCAGCTCCCACGGGCGGACTAGCAGCTCCTACGAGCAGTACTTC
TRBJ1-1,TRBV3-1,-,-,CASSQGWGAGTEAFF,TGTGCCAGCAGCCAAGGTTGGGGGGCTGGTACTGAAGCTTTCTTT
TRBJ2-7,TRBV7-2,few,-,CASSLEGGRIYEQYF,TGTGCCAGCAGCTTAGAAGGGGGGCGCATCTACGAGCAGTACTTC
TRBJ2-5,TRBV5-1,few,TRBD1,CASSPQGPQETQYF,TGCGCCAGCAGCCCACAGGGGCCACAAGAGACCCAGTACTTC
TRBJ2-7,TRBV9,few,-,CASSVDGGSYEQYF,TGTGCCAGCAGCGTAGACGGAGGCTCCTACGAGCAGTACTTC
TRBJ1-5,TRBV12-3/TRBV12-4,few,-,CASSLMGTQPQHF,TGTGCCAGCAGTTTAATGGGGACTCAGCCCCAGCATTTT
TRBJ1-2,TRBV29-1,-,-,CSVALTDYGYTF,TGCAGCGTTGCCCTCACGGACTATGGCTACACCTTC
TRBJ1-1,TRBV6-2/TRBV6-3,few,-,CASSYIIGTEAFF,TGTGCCAGCAGTTACATCATCGGGACAGAAGCTTTCTTT
TRBJ2-2,TRBV7-9,few,-,CASSLAQALTGELFF,TGTGCCAGCAGCTTAGCTCAGGCATTGACCGGGGAGCTGTTTTTT
TRBJ1-2,TRBV29-1,few,-,CSARSDYGYTF,TGCAGCGCCCGTTCTGACTATGGCTACACCTTC
TRBJ1-6,TRBV10-3,few,-,CAISDNGSPLHF,TGTGCCATCAGTGATAACGGTTCACCCCTCCACTTT
TRBJ2-5,TRBV30,-,TRBD2,CAQSGDDLETQYF,TGTGCCCAAAGCGGGGACGACCTAGAGACCCAGTACTTC
TRBJ1-3,TRBV4-1,few,-,CASSHPTGNSENTIYF,TGCGCCAGCAGCCACCCGACAGGCAACTCTGAAAACACCATATATTTT
TRBJ2-3,TRBV7-9,few,TRBD2,CASSLTSGFTDTQYF,TGTGCCAGCAGCCTGACTAGCGGATTCACAGATACGCAGTATTTT
TRBJ2-1,TRBV5-1,few,TRBD2,CASTDPGLAGASSYNEQFF,TGCGCCAGCACAGATCCGGGACTAGCGGGTGCTAGCTCCTACAATGAGCAGTTCTTC
TRBJ2-3,TRBV5-6,few,TRBD2,CASSLPSSSGRGNTQYF,TGTGCCAGCAGCTTGCCGTCGTCTAGCGGGAGGGGAAATACGCAGTATTTT
TRBJ2-1,TRBV7-9,few,TRBD2,CASSFSGRAGNEQFF,TGTGCCAGCAGCTTCAGTGGGAGGGCCGGGAATGAGCAGTTCTTC
TRBJ2-1,TRBV6-2/TRBV6-3,-,TRBD1,CASTGQGTHNEQFF,TGTGCCAGCACCGGACAGGGTACCCACAATGAGCAGTTCTTC
TRBJ2-7,TRBV4-1,few,-,CASSQARGFEQYF,TGCGCCAGCAGCCAAGCTAGAGGGTTCGAGCAGTACTTC
TRBJ2-7,TRBV27,few,TRBD2,CASSSPGLAVYEQYF,TGTGCCAGCAGTTCACCGGGACTAGCGGTATACGAGCAGTACTTC
TRBJ2-3,TRBV12-3/TRBV12-4,many,-,CASSFDSTDTQYF,TGTGCCAGCAGTTTTGACAGCACAGATACGCAGTATTTT
TRBJ1-3,TRBV12-3/TRBV12-4,-,-,CASSLTVSGNTIYF,TGTGCCAGCAGTTTAACAGTTTCTGGAAACACCATATATTTT
TRBJ2-7,TRBV5-1,many,TRBD1,CASRPWDRGSYEQYF,TGCGCCAGCCGCCCGTGGGACAGGGGCTCCTACGAGCAGTACTTC
TRBJ2-1,TRBV20-1,few,-,CSARTTETSYNEQFF,TGCAGTGCTAGAACTACAGAAACTTCCTACAATGAGCAGTTCTTC
TRBJ2-3,TRBV21-1,few,-,CASSSWGQGSHKNTDTQYF,-
TRBJ2-1,TRBV6-2/TRBV6-3,few,-,CASSYPRGAPYNEQFF,TGTGCCAGCAGTTACCCCCGGGGGGCCCCCTACAATGAGCAGTTCTTC
TRBJ2-7,TRBV11-2,-,TRBD1,CASSRFRDSTYEQYF,TGTGCCAGCAGCCGATTCCGGGACAGCACCTACGAGCAGTACTTC
TRBJ1-1,TRBV20-1,-,TRBD1,CSATGTGDLWTEAFF,TGCAGTGCCACCGGGACAGGGGACCTTTGGACTGAAGCTTTCTTT
TRBJ1-1,TRBV29-1,-,-,CSVSGTVYTEAFF,TGCAGCGTTTCCGGGACGGTTTACACTGAAGCTTTCTTT
TRBJ2-5,TRBV10-3,many,TRBD1,CATLGTGTGRETQYF,TGTGCCACACTCGGGACAGGGACCGGGAGAGAGACCCAGTACTTC
TRBJ2-7,TRBV11-2,-,TRBD1,CASSSGTGISYEQYF,TGTGCCAGCAGCTCTGGGACAGGGATCTCCTACGAGCAGTACTTC
TRBJ2-7,TRBV5-6,few,-,CASSLTELIYSYEQYF,TGTGCCAGCAGCTTGACAGAATTGATTTACTCCTACGAGCAGTACTTC
TRBJ2-1,TRBV20-1,few,TRBD2,CSASRLAGANEQFF,TGCAGTGCTAGCCGGCTAGCGGGAGCAAATGAGCAGTTCTTC
TRBJ1-4,TRBV2,many,-,CASRRSGTSNEKLFF,TGTGCCAGCAGGAGATCCGGGACATCAAATGAAAAACTGTTTTTT
TRBJ1-1,TRBV9,-,-,CASSVEAIRSTEAFF,TGTGCCAGCAGCGTAGAGGCCATCAGGAGCACTGAAGCTTTCTTT
TRBJ2-2,TRBV20-1,few,TRBD1,CSARDRDRATGELFF,TGCAGTGCTAGAGATAGGGACAGGGCTACCGGGGAGCTGTTTTTT
TRBJ2-7,TRBV28,-,TRBD2,CASSLPLAGTYEQYF,TGTGCCAGCAGCTTACCCTTAGCGGGAACCTACGAGCAGTACTTC
TRBJ2-2,TRBV7-2,few,TRBD2,CASSSHSGGNTGELFF,TGTGCCAGCAGCTCACATAGCGGGGGTAACACCGGGGAGCTGTTTTTT
TRBJ1-1,TRBV28,few,-,CASSLSGGVPKPEAFF,TGTGCCAGCAGTCTATCGGGGGGGGTCCCAAAACCTGAAGCTTTCTTT
TRBJ1-4,TRBV2,few,-,CASSGQATTNEKLFF,TGTGCCAGCAGTGGGCAAGCCACCACTAATGAAAAACTGTTTTTT
TRBJ1-3,TRBV18,few,-,CASSRGDGNTIYF,TGTGCCAGCTCAAGGGGGGACGGAAACACCATATATTTT
TRBJ2-5,TRBV7-2,many,-,CASSAGGETQYF,TGTGCCAGCAGCGCTGGGGGGGAGACCCAGTACTTC